The 10 T cell receptor beta chains presented below share a single source sample, sequenced in a study of blood T cell repertoires in COVID-19. Libraries were prepared by immunoSEQ multiplex PCR; TCRdb keeps only in-frame clonotypes and omits some of them. The sample holds about 180,000 clones, about 80% seen once. Sequencing used peripheral blood. The receptors here all came from a human donor in a cohort sampled during active COVID-19.

The count of this clone is one. The CDR3 DNA reads TGTGCCAGCAGACGGACTTACAATGAGCAGTTCTTC. This encodes CASRRTYNEQFF. This chain connects TRBV12-3 or TRBV12-4 to TRBJ2-1; possible D gene TRBD2, 5 bases. This CDR3 comprises 12 residues. Between the trimmed V and J ends, which lost 6 bases and 4 bases, there was a span of 7 bases.

This clone was picked up one time. This chain connects TRBV5-1 to TRBJ2-5; D uncertain. Trimming left V 1 base short and J 3 bases short, with 10 bases between. Germline lookup yields CDR1 SGHRS and CDR2 YFSETQ. The CDR3 covers 14 residues. The CDR3 coding sequence is TGCGCCAGCAGCTTGTGGAGCGCCGAAGAGACCCAGTACTTC. Translation: CASSLWSAEETQYF.

CDR3 nucleotides: TGTGCCAGCAGCCGGTCTAGCGGGGGGCAGGAGACCCAGTACTTC. Its translation: CASSRSSGGQETQYF. The rearrangement joins TRBV11-3 to TRBJ2-5, with TRBD2 matching 11 bases. There are 15 residues in the CDR3. J gave up 5 bases and V 5 bases, and 7 bases lay outside the gene matches. The germline V gene encodes CDR1 SGHNT and CDR2 YENEEA.

V is TRBV28 and J is TRBJ1-4; D call uncertain. Trimming pared 6 bases from V and 0 bases from J, leaving 5 bases between. The CDR3 spans 13 residues. Germline CDR1 is MDHEN and CDR2 is SYDVKM. CDR3 region: CASSRATNEKLFF. CDR3 coding DNA: TGTGCCAGCAGCCGAGCAACTAATGAAAAACTGTTTTTT.

This rearrangement joins TRBV27 to TRBJ2-7; 10 nucleotides line up with TRBD1. This CDR3 contains 15 residues. Trimming at V came to 5 bases and at J to 3 bases, leaving 7 bases not matched to a gene. Germline values: CDR1 MNHEY, CDR2 SMNVEV (reference sequence). This chain's CDR3 is CASSPRTGGFYEQYF. CDR3 bases: TGTGCCAGCAGTCCCCGGACAGGGGGATTCTACGAGCAGTACTTC.

The chain has TRBV9 and TRBJ1-6; D ambiguous. Trimming took off 0 bases at V and 0 bases at J, with 7 bases between the two ends. Germline assignment: CDR1 SGDLS and CDR2 YYNGEE. The CDR3 runs 16 residues. CDR3 bases: TGTGCCAGCAGCGTAGGTGTTAGCTCCTATAATTCACCCCTCCACTTT. Its protein product is CASSVGVSSYNSPLHF.

The chain is built from TRBV7-2 and TRBJ2-3; D is ambiguous. The CDR3 contains 15 residues. In germline, CDR1 is SGHTA, CDR2 FQGNSA. Trimming removed 5 bases from V and 4 bases from J, with 16 bases in between. In DNA, the CDR3 is TGTGCCAGCAGCCCCCAGGTGGGTGGTCCAGATACGCAGTATTTT. Translation: CASSPQVGGPDTQYF.

The chain links TRBV3-1 (or the pseudogene TRBV3-2) to TRBJ2-5, with 10 bases fitting TRBD2. Germline-derived CDR1 and CDR2 are LGHDT and YNNKEL (reference sequence). The junction had 8 bases not matched to a gene; V was cut back by 0 bases and J by 4 bases. The CDR3 extends over 17 amino acids. CDR3: CASSQDRHGTSVETQYF. In DNA, the CDR3 is TGTGCCAGCAGCCAAGATCGTCACGGGACTAGCGTAGAGACCCAGTACTTC.

J is TRBJ2-5 and V is TRBV3-1 (or the pseudogene TRBV3-2), with TRBD2 matching over 8 bases. The CDR3 sequence is 15 residues long. From germline, CDR1 is LGHDT and CDR2 YNNKEL (reference sequence). V lost 4 bases and J lost 3; bases outside the gene matches: 7. The CDR3 protein is CASSLISGAKETQYF. The CDR3 nucleotides read TGTGCCAGCAGCCTAATTAGCGGGGCGAAAGAGACCCAGTACTTC.

The V gene is TRBV4-1, the J gene TRBJ2-2, with TRBD2 matching over 13 bases. Per germline, CDR1 MGHRA and CDR2 YSYEKL. V gave up 1 base and J gave up 5 bases; unmatched junction bases: 7. The CDR3 totals 18 residues. CDR3 loop: CASSQGSGTSGATGELFF. CDR3 coding DNA: TGCGCCAGCAGCCAAGGATCGGGGACTAGCGGGGCGACCGGGGAGCTGTTTTTT.